Below, 7 T cell receptor beta chains from the same sample are listed, as sequenced in a study of OX40 agonist ivuxolimab in advanced cancers. Repertoires were generated with immunoSEQ multiplex PCR, while TCRdb's copy carries only in-frame clones and drops some. Seen here are about 87,000 clones, about 87% observed once, and the top ten hold around 1.6%. The source was CD4+ or CD8+ T cells sorted from blood, collected in a trial of the OX40 agonist ivuxolimab. The source is an adult with an advanced solid tumor such as melanoma, head and neck, liver or kidney cancer.

The V call is TRBV29-1, the J call TRBJ2-3; D call uncertain. Germline V lookup: CDR1 SQVTM, CDR2 ANQGSEA. The CDR3 spans 14 residues. V lost 4 bases, J lost 5 bases, and 16 bases lay in between. The CDR3 DNA follows: TGCAGCGTTGCCGGGCCCCGTGGGATAGATACGCAGTATTTT. This translates into CSVAGPRGIDTQYF.

The V and J genes are TRBV7-2 and TRBJ2-1; 9 positions agree with TRBD2. This CDR3 has 15 amino acids. V lost 5 bases and J lost 3; bases outside the gene matches: 5. CDR1 is SGHTA, CDR2 FQGNSA, per germline. The CDR3: CASSPGLASYNEQFF. CDR3 in DNA: TGTGCCAGCAGCCCCGGACTAGCGAGCTACAATGAGCAGTTCTTC. Filled out from reference TRBV7-2 and TRBJ2-1, the complete variable domain reads GAGVSQSPSNKVTEKGKDVELRCDPISGHTALYWYRQSLGQGLEFLIYFQGNSAPDKSGLPSDRFSAERTGGSVSTLTIQRTQQEDSAVYLCASSPGLASYNEQFFGPGTRLTVL.

The chain uses TRBV21-1 and TRBJ2-7; TRBD1, as called in the table, went unchecked against the DNA. TRBV21-1 constitutes a pseudogene. The CDR3 is 13 residues long. The CDR3 loop is CASSKVGTAPRYF. As DNA, the CDR3 is TGTGCCAGCAGCAAAGTGGGGACAGCCCCCCGGTACTTC.

The chain combines TRBV7-2 with TRBJ2-5, with no clear D. CDR1 is SGHTA, CDR2 FQGNSA, per germline. V shed 8 bases and J shed 1 base, with 11 bases lying between them. The CDR3 is 13 amino acids. The CDR3, as DNA: TGTGCCAGCTCCCGGAGACCCCAAGAGACCCAGTACTTC. It is translated as CASSRRPQETQYF. Filled out from reference TRBV7-2 and TRBJ2-5, the complete variable domain reads GAGVSQSPSNKVTEKGKDVELRCDPISGHTALYWYRQSLGQGLEFLIYFQGNSAPDKSGLPSDRFSAERTGGSVSTLTIQRTQQEDSAVYLCASSRRPQETQYFGPGTRLLVL.

The rearrangement joins TRBV29-1 to TRBJ1-1; D not resolved. V gave up 6 bases and J gave up 1 base, with 12 bases separating them. Germline-derived CDR1 and CDR2 are SQVTM and ANQGSEA. This CDR3 region has 13 residues. CDR3 residues: CSVRQDTNTEAFF. In nucleotides, the CDR3 is TGCAGCGTCAGACAAGACACGAACACTGAAGCTTTCTTT. The whole variable domain, filled in from reference TRBV29-1 and TRBJ1-1, reads SAVISQKPSRDICQRGTSLTIQCQVDSQVTMMFWYRQQPGQSLTLIATANQGSEATYESGFVIDKFPISRPNLTFSTLTVSNMSPEDSSIYLCSVRQDTNTEAFFGQGTRLTVV.

The chain uses TRBV5-1 and TRBJ1-1; 9 nucleotides agree with TRBD1. Germline assignment: CDR1 SGHRS and CDR2 YFSETQ. The CDR3 length is 17 residues. V dropped 5 bases and J dropped 0; count of bases not matched to a gene: 11. As DNA, the CDR3 is TGCGCCAGCAGTTCTGGAAGGGACAGGGCTTTGAACACTGAAGCTTTCTTT. It is translated as CASSSGRDRALNTEAFF. Variable domain in full (rest from reference TRBV5-1 and TRBJ1-1): KAGVTQTPRYLIKTRGQQVTLSCSPISGHRSVSWYQQTPGQGLQFLFEYFSETQRNKGNFPGRFSGRQFSNSRSEMNVSTLELGDSALYLCASSSGRDRALNTEAFFGQGTRLTVV.

The V call is TRBV7-9, the J call TRBJ1-5, with D possibly matching TRBD1 (6 bases). The ends were cut back, 1 base at V and 6 bases at J, with 19 bases in the middle. The CDR3 has 17 residues. CDR1 is SEHNR, CDR2 FQNEAQ, per germline (reference sequence). DNA for the CDR3: TGTGCCAGCAGCTTAGATGGGACACCGACCTGGGGTCAGCCCCAGCATTTT. Its protein is CASSLDGTPTWGQPQHF.